This T cell receptor beta chain comes out of a study of T cell responses to AZD1222 COVID-19 vaccine. Across the study: Recipients boosted at about 4 weeks or about 12 weeks are pooled. Study-wide results and limits: Seropositivity was recorded at baseline in only 6 or 7 AZD1222 recipients. Reportedly, nearly half of unique spike TCRs recognized epitopes outside B.1.351/B.1.1.7 mutations. Possibly, clonal diversity was underestimated; donors were largely white British and included more females.

With respect to this clone: Its specificity is unknown.

Assay: immunoSEQ multiplex PCR; the TCRdb copy retains only in-frame clones and omits some. The sample shows some 120,000 clones, about 89% of them seen only once. Germline V gene lookup returns CDR1 SGHRS and CDR2 YFSETQ. The V gene end was trimmed by 6 bases and the J gene end by 7 bases; junction bases not matched to a gene: 16. This CDR3 has 16 amino acids. The receptor was derived from an adult in good health. V is TRBV5-1 and J is TRBJ2-1; 7 positions match TRBD2. This specimen consisted of peripheral blood, obtained on day 0 of AZD1222 vaccination. CDR3 protein: CASTPSGGLGRNEQFF. In DNA, the CDR3 is TGCGCCAGCACCCCGTCGGGCGGACTAGGAAGGAATGAGCAGTTCTTC.